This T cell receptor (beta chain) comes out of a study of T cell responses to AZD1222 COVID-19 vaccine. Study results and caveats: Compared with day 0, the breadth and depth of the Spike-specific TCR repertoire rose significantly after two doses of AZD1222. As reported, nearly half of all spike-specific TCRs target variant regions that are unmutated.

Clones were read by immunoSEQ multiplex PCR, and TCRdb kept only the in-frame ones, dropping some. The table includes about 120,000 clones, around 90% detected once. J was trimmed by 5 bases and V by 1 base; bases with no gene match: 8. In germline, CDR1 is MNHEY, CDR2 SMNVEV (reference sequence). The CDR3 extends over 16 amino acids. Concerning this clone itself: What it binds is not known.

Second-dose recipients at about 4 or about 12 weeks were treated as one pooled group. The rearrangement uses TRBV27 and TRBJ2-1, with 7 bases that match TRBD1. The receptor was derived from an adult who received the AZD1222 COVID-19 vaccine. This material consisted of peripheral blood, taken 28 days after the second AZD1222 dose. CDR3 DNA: TGTGCCAGCAGTTTATACCGGGACAGAGGACACAATGAGCAGTTCTTC. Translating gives CASSLYRDRGHNEQFF.